These 5 T cell receptor beta chains originate from one sample sequenced in a study of blood T cell repertoires in COVID-19. Clones were sequenced by immunoSEQ multiplex PCR, and TCRdb holds only the in-frame ones, with some missing. The sample carries more than 450,000 clones, about 90% recorded once. Sequenced: PBMCs or T cells enriched from blood (not recorded which). The receptors originated from a woman between 18 and 29 years old who had recovered from COVID-19.

J is TRBJ2-5 and V is TRBV11-2, with D uncertain. The CDR3 loop spans 14 amino acids. Between the trimmed V and J ends, which lost 5 bases and 2 bases, there was a span of 12 bases. From germline, CDR1 is SGHAT and CDR2 FQNNGV. CDR3 DNA sequence: TGTGCCAGCAGCCCCGGGTCCGGACAAGAGACCCAGTACTTC. This codes for CASSPGSGQETQYF. Complete variable domain (other parts from reference TRBV11-2 and TRBJ2-5): EAGVAQSPRYKIIEKRQSVAFWCNPISGHATLYWYQQILGQGPKLLIQFQNNGVVDDSQLPKDRFSAERLKGVDSTLKIQPAKLEDSAVYLCASSPGSGQETQYFGPGTRLLVL.

This clone was detected once. This rearrangement joins TRBV19 to TRBJ1-4; D is ambiguous. V lost 6 bases and J lost 4, with 21 bases in between. CDR3 length equals 17 residues. From germline, CDR1 is LNHDA and CDR2 SQIVND (reference sequence). The CDR3 bases are TGTGCCAGTAGCCCCCCGGGTGCCCAAGTGGTTAATGAAAAACTGTTTTTT. Residues: CASSPPGAQVVNEKLFF. Full variable domain (missing parts from reference TRBV19 and TRBJ1-4): DGGITQSPKYLFRKEGQNVTLSCEQNLNHDAMYWYRQDPGQGLRLIYYSQIVNDFQKGDIAEGYSVSREKKESFPLTVTSAQKNPTAFYLCASSPPGAQVVNEKLFFGSGTQLSVL.

The rearrangement links TRBV6-5 to TRBJ2-5, with a tentative D call TRBD2 (7 bases). Trimming pared 5 bases from V and 5 bases from J, leaving 18 bases between. This CDR3 contains 15 residues. Per germline, CDR1 MNHEY and CDR2 SVGAGI. Written as DNA, the CDR3 is TGTGCCAGCAGTACGGGGAGGGGGGAGGTGGAGACCCAGTACTTC. This codes for CASSTGRGEVETQYF.

The chain employs TRBV2 and TRBJ1-3, with D possibly being TRBD1 (5 bases). Trimming stripped 4 bases from V and 0 bases from J, with 10 bases between. Looked up from germline, CDR1 is SNHLY and CDR2 is FYNNEI. The CDR3 has 15 residues. CDR3 in amino acids: CASSADQGSGNTIYF. The CDR3 coding sequence is TGTGCCAGCAGTGCTGATCAGGGCTCTGGAAACACCATATATTTT.

This chain links TRBV5-1 with TRBJ2-5; 11 bases map to TRBD2. V was pared by 0 bases and J by 4 bases, with 5 bases of the junction left unmatched. The germline V gene encodes CDR1 SGHRS and CDR2 YFSETQ. The CDR3 sequence is 16 residues long. DNA for the CDR3: TGCGCCAGCAGCTTGGATGTAGCGGGGGGGTTAGAGACCCAGTACTTC. This codes for CASSLDVAGGLETQYF.